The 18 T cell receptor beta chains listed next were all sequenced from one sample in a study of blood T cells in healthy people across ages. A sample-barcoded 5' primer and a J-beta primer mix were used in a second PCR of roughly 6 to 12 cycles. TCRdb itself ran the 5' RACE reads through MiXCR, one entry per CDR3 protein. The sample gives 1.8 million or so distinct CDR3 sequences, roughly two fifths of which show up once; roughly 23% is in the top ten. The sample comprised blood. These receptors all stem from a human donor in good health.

CDR3 sequence reads: CASSLEAGYTGELFF. The CDR3 region has the DNA TGTGCCAGCAGCTTAGAAGCGGGATACACCGGGGAGCTGTTTTTT. The rearrangement links TRBV7-9 to TRBJ2-2, with 7 bases lining up with TRBD2. CDR3 length: 15 residues. Germline-derived CDR1 and CDR2 are SEHNR and FQNEAQ (reference sequence). With 1 base clipped from V and 3 bases from J, the junction kept 2 bases outside the gene matches.

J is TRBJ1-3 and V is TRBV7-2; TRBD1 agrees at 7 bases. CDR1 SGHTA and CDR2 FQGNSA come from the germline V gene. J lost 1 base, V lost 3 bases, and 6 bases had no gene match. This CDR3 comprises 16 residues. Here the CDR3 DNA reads TGTGCCAGCAGCTTTAGCGCGACAGGGTCTGGAAACACCATATATTTT. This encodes CASSFSATGSGNTIYF.

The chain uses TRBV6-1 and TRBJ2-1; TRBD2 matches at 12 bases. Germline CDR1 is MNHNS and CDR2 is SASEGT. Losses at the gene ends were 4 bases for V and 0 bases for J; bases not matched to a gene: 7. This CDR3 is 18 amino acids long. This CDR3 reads CASSVTSGGLSSYNEQFF. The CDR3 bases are TGTGCCAGCAGTGTTACTAGCGGGGGGTTAAGCTCCTACAATGAGCAGTTCTTC.

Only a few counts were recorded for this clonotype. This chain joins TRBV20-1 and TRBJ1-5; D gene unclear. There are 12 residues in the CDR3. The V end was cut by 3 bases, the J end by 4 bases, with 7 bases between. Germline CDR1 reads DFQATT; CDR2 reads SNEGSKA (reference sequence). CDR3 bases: TGCAGTGCTAGGGCTTTTAATCAGCCCCAGCATTTT. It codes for CSARAFNQPQHF.

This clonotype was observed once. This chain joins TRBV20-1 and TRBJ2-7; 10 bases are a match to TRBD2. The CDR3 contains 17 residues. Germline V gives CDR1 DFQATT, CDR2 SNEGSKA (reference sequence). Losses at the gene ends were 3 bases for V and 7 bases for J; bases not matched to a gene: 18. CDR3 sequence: CSARTSGQLGSYNEQYF. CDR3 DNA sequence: TGCAGTGCTAGGACTAGCGGGCAACTCGGGTCCTACAATGAGCAGTACTTC.

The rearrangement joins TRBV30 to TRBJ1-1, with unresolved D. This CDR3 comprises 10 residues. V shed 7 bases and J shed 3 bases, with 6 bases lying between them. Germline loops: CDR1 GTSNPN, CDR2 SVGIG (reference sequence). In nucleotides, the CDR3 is TGTGCCTTAGGTGACACTGAAGCTTTCTTT. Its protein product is CALGDTEAFF. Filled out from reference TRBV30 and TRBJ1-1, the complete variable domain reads SQTIHQWPATLVQPVGSPLSLECTVEGTSNPNLYWYRQAAGRGLQLLFYSVGIGQISSEVPQNLSASRPQDRQFILSSKKLLLSDSGFYLCALGDTEAFFGQGTRLTVV.

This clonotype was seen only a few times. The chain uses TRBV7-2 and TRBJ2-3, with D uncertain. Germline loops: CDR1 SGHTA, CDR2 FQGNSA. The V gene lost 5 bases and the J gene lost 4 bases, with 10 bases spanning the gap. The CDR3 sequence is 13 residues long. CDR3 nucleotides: TGTGCCAGCAGCGCCCGATTTCCAGATACGCAGTATTTT. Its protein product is CASSARFPDTQYF.

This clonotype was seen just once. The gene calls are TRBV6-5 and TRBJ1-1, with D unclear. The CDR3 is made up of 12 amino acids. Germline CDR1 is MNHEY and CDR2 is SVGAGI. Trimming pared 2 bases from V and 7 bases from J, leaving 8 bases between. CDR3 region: CASSYRPGEAFF. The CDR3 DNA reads TGTGCCAGCAGTTACCGGCCGGGTGAAGCTTTCTTT.

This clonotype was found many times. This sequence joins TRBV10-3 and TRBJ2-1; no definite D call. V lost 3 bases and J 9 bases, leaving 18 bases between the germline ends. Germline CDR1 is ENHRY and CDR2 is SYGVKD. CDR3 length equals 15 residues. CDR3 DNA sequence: TGTGCCATCAGTGAATTGGACCCGCACGAGAGTGAGCAGTTCTTC. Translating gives CAISELDPHESEQFF.

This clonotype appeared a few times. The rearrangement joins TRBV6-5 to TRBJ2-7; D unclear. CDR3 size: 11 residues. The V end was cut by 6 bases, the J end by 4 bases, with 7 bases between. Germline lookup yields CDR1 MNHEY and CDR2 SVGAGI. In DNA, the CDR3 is TGTGCCAGCAGAGGGATGTACGAGCAGTACTTC. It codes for CASRGMYEQYF.

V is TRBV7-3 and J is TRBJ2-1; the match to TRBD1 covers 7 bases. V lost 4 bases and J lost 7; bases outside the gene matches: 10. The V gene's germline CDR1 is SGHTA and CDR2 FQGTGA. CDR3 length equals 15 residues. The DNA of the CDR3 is TGTGCCAGCAGCTCTTACCCCGGGACAGAAAATGAGCAGTTCTTC. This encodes CASSSYPGTENEQFF.

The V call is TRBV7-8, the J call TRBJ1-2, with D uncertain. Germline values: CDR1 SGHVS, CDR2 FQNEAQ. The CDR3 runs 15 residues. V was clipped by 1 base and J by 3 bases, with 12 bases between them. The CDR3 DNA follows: TGTGCCAGCAGCTTAGACTTAAGCGGGGACTATGGCTACACCTTC. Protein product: CASSLDLSGDYGYTF.

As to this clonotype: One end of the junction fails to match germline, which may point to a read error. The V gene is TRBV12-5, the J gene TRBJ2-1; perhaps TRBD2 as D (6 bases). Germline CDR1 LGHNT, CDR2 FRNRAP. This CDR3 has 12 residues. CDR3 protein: CASADSNNEQFF. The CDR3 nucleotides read TGCGCTAGCGCCGACAGTAACAATGAGCAGTTCTTC.

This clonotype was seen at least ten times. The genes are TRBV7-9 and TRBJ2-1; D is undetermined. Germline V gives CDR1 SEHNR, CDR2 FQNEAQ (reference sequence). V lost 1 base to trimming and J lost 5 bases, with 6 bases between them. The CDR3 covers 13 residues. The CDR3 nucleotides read TGTGCCAGCAGCTTAGGAGCTGACAATGAGCAGTTCTTC. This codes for CASSLGADNEQFF.

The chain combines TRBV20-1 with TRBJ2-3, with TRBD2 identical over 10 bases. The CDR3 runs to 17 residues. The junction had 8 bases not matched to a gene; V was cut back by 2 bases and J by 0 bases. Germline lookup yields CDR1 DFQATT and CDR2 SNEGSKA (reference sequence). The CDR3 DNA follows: TGCAGTGCTAGAAGACAATCGGGACTAGCGAGCACAGATACGCAGTATTTT. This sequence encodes CSARRQSGLASTDTQYF.

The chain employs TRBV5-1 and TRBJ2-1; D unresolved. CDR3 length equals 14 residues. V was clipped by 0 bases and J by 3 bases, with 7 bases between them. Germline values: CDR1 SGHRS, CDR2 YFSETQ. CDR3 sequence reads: CASSLAAHYNEQFF. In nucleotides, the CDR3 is TGCGCCAGCAGCTTGGCGGCCCACTACAATGAGCAGTTCTTC.

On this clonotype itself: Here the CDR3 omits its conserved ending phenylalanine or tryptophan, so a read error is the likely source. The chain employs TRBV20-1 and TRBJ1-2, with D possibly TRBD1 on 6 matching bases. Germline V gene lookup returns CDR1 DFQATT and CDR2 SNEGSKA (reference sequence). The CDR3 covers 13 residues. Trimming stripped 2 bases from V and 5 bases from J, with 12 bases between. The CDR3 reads CSARQGKGYGYTC. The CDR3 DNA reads TGCAGTGCTAGACAGGGGAAAGGGTATGGCTACACCTGC.

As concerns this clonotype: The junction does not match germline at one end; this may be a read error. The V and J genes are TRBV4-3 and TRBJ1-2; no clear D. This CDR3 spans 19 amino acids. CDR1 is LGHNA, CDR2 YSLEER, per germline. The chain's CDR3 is CASSQVVWGGSRVNYGNTF. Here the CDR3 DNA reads TGCGCCAGCAGCCAAGTCGTGTGGGGAGGGAGCCGCGTCAACTATGGCAACACCTTC.